A selection of T cell receptor beta chains follows, all from one sample in a study of blood T cell repertoires in COVID-19. Clones were sequenced by immunoSEQ multiplex PCR, and TCRdb holds only the in-frame ones, with some missing. This repertoire shows around 470,000 clones, 90% found once; its top ten account for around 0.6%. Sequences were obtained from PBMCs or T cells enriched from blood (not recorded which). All receptors come from a man in his late teens or twenties who had recovered from COVID-19. CDR3s include the opening cysteine and the closing phenylalanine or tryptophan. The D gene is left open where the match is weak. Size is stated for part of the rows, as once, few or many counts, or as a class when the clone is expanded.

v_call: TRBV27
j_call: TRBJ1-4
clone_size: NA
d_call: NA
cdr3_aa: CASSLKPATNEKLFF
cdr3_nt: TGTGCCAGCAGTTTAAAGCCCGCAACTAATGAAAAACTGTTTTTT

v_call: TRBV3-1/TRBV3-2
j_call: TRBJ1-2
clone_size: NA
d_call: NA
cdr3_aa: CASSQSAGKGYTF
cdr3_nt: TGTGCCAGCAGCCAATCGGCAGGGAAGGGCTACACCTTC

v_call: TRBV7-3
j_call: TRBJ1-5
clone_size: NA
d_call: NA
cdr3_aa: CASSSNSGQPQHF
cdr3_nt: TGTGCCAGCAGCTCGAACTCAGGGCAGCCCCAGCATTTT

v_call: TRBV25-1
j_call: TRBJ2-4
clone_size: once
d_call: NA
cdr3_aa: CASSAENIQYF
cdr3_nt: TGTGCCAGCAGTGCGGAAAACATTCAGTACTTC

v_call: TRBV10-1
j_call: TRBJ1-1
clone_size: once
d_call: TRBD1
cdr3_aa: CASSYRTGGTEAFF
cdr3_nt: TGCGCCAGCAGTTATAGGACAGGGGGTACTGAAGCTTTCTTT

v_call: TRBV6-5
j_call: TRBJ2-2
clone_size: few
d_call: TRBD1
cdr3_aa: CASWSRQGNTGELFF
cdr3_nt: TGTGCCAGTTGGTCTCGACAGGGGAACACCGGGGAGCTGTTTTTT

v_call: TRBV25-1
j_call: TRBJ1-1
clone_size: once
d_call: TRBD1
cdr3_aa: CASRINQGGTEAFF
cdr3_nt: TGTGCCAGCAGGATAAACCAGGGGGGCACTGAAGCTTTCTTT

v_call: TRBV2
j_call: TRBJ1-2
clone_size: NA
d_call: NA
cdr3_aa: CASSEEIARAGGGYTF
cdr3_nt: TGTGCCAGCAGTGAAGAAATAGCGAGGGCCGGGGGAGGCTACACCTTC

v_call: TRBV30
j_call: TRBJ1-1
clone_size: NA
d_call: NA
cdr3_aa: CAWSGRVMNTEAFF
cdr3_nt: TGTGCCTGGAGTGGAAGAGTTATGAACACTGAAGCTTTCTTT

v_call: TRBV28
j_call: TRBJ2-4
clone_size: NA
d_call: NA
cdr3_aa: CASRQGTENIQYF
cdr3_nt: TGTGCCAGCAGGCAGGGGACCGAAAACATTCAGTACTTC

v_call: TRBV18
j_call: TRBJ1-1
clone_size: NA
d_call: NA
cdr3_aa: CASSQLETEAFF
cdr3_nt: TGTGCCAGCTCGCAGTTGGAGACTGAAGCTTTCTTT

v_call: TRBV7-6
j_call: TRBJ1-5
clone_size: NA
d_call: TRBD1
cdr3_aa: CASSPAGTGGNQPQHF
cdr3_nt: TGTGCCAGCAGCCCAGCCGGGACAGGGGGGAATCAGCCCCAGCATTTT

v_call: TRBV28
j_call: TRBJ1-5
clone_size: NA
d_call: TRBD1
cdr3_aa: CASSSGTGGGQPQHF
cdr3_nt: TGTGCCAGCAGTTCCGGGACAGGAGGGGGTCAGCCCCAGCATTTT

v_call: TRBV18
j_call: TRBJ2-2
clone_size: once
d_call: NA
cdr3_aa: CASSPPTPGLTGELFF
cdr3_nt: TGTGCCAGCTCACCACCGACCCCAGGTCTCACCGGGGAGCTGTTTTTT

v_call: TRBV3-1/TRBV3-2
j_call: TRBJ2-7
clone_size: NA
d_call: TRBD2
cdr3_aa: CASSQRETSGGREQYF
cdr3_nt: TGTGCCAGCAGCCAAAGAGAGACTAGCGGGGGGAGAGAGCAGTACTTC

v_call: TRBV19
j_call: TRBJ1-5
clone_size: once
d_call: NA
cdr3_aa: CASSTPYPGESYSNQPQHF
cdr3_nt: TGTGCCAGTAGTACCCCTTACCCCGGGGAGAGTTATAGCAATCAGCCCCAGCATTTT

v_call: TRBV10-3
j_call: TRBJ2-3
clone_size: once
d_call: TRBD2
cdr3_aa: CATLENSGGTDTQYF
cdr3_nt: TGTGCCACCCTCGAGAATAGCGGGGGGACAGATACGCAGTATTTT

v_call: TRBV27
j_call: TRBJ1-5
clone_size: NA
d_call: TRBD1
cdr3_aa: CASKRTGQVFQPQHF
cdr3_nt: TGTGCCAGCAAACGAACGGGACAGGTGTTTCAGCCCCAGCATTTT

v_call: TRBV6-6
j_call: TRBJ2-6
clone_size: NA
d_call: TRBD1
cdr3_aa: CASSPRRDRGIRGANVLTF
cdr3_nt: TGTGCCAGCAGTCCTCGCCGGGACAGGGGTATACGAGGGGCCAACGTCCTGACTTTC

v_call: TRBV10-2
j_call: TRBJ2-3
clone_size: once
d_call: TRBD2
cdr3_aa: CASSDLGRGADTQYF
cdr3_nt: TGCGCCAGCAGTGACTTGGGGAGGGGAGCAGATACGCAGTATTTT

v_call: TRBV5-1
j_call: TRBJ2-2
clone_size: NA
d_call: TRBD2
cdr3_aa: CASSLSASGNTGELFF
cdr3_nt: TGCGCCAGCAGCTTGTCGGCTAGCGGGAACACCGGGGAGCTGTTTTTT

v_call: TRBV2
j_call: TRBJ1-2
clone_size: NA
d_call: TRBD1
cdr3_aa: CASRTGQGYGYTF
cdr3_nt: TGTGCCAGCAGGACGGGACAGGGGTACGGCTACACCTTC